Each of the 23 T cell receptor beta chains below was sequenced from the same sample in a study of vaccination and CD4 T cells after COVID-19. Regarding treatment: approximately nine-day PBMC culture with coronavirus spike peptide pools or control peptides (ViraFEST assay). Researchers collected the unexposed donor's CD4+ T cells before the COVID-19 pandemic (2011-2018). Their recognized antigens are unknown. The assay that was used to sequence DNA from cultured CD4+ T cells was the Oncomine TCR Beta short-read assay. TCRdb independently ran MiXCR on the PCR reads; one entry per CDR3 protein. In the table there are about 1,400 distinct CDR3 sequences, 19% of which are singletons. The sequenced sample consisted of CD4+ T cells from blood, cultured in vitro. These receptor sequences come from a human donor in good health.

This clonotype was seen a handful of times. The chain uses TRBV5-4 and TRBJ2-3; possible D gene TRBD2, 5 bases. The CDR3 extends over 13 amino acids. The germline V gene has CDR1 SGHNT and CDR2 YYREEE (reference sequence). Trimming took 4 bases from V and 2 from J, leaving 8 bases between them. CDR3 nucleotide sequence: TGTGCCAGCAGCGCGGACTTCACAGATACGCAGTATTTT. This encodes CASSADFTDTQYF. Drawing the rest from reference TRBV5-4 and TRBJ2-3, the complete variable domain is ETGVTQSPTHLIKTRGQQVTLRCSSQSGHNTVSWYQQALGQGPQFIFQYYREEENGRGNFPPRFSGLQFPNYSSELNVNALELDDSALYLCASSADFTDTQYFGPGTRLTVL.

The J gene is TRBJ2-3, the V gene TRBV4-3; 9 nucleotides agree with TRBD2. With 0 bases clipped from V and 2 bases from J, the junction kept 3 bases outside the gene matches. CDR3 size: 16 residues. Germline V gene data show CDR1 as LGHNA and CDR2 as YSLEER. The CDR3 loop is CASSQDGGGDTDTQYF. The CDR3 bases are TGCGCCAGCAGCCAAGATGGCGGGGGGGACACAGATACGCAGTATTTT.

J is TRBJ2-1 and V is TRBV5-1; unclear D gene. The CDR3 totals 13 residues. The germline CDR1 and CDR2 sequences are SGHRS and YFSETQ. Deletions cut 5 bases from V and 0 bases from J, with 6 bases between. CDR3 amino acids: CASSSSSYNEQFF. CDR3 bases: TGCGCCAGCAGTAGCAGCTCCTACAATGAGCAGTTCTTC.

In its sample, this clonotype is medium-sized (0.01 to 0.1%). This rearrangement joins TRBV7-3 to TRBJ1-6; the D is unclear. Germline CDR1 is SGHTA and CDR2 is FQGTGA. V gave up 3 bases and J gave up 4 bases, with 4 bases separating them. The CDR3 is made up of 13 amino acids. The CDR3 DNA is TGTGCCAGCAGCTTCGGTTATAATTCACCCCTCCACTTT. The encoded protein is CASSFGYNSPLHF.

This clonotype was counted between two and nine times. The chain recombines TRBV6-5 with TRBJ2-1, with a possible D match to TRBD1 (6 bases). Deletions cut 2 bases from V and 8 bases from J, with 7 bases between. The CDR3 extends over 12 amino acids. The germline V gene has CDR1 MNHEY and CDR2 SVGAGI. The DNA of the CDR3 is TGTGCCAGCAGTTACGGGGGCGATGAGCAGTTCTTC. Translation: CASSYGGDEQFF.

The chain couples TRBV4-3 to TRBJ2-3; 9 positions match TRBD2. This CDR3 is built from 15 residues. The germline V gene has CDR1 LGHNA and CDR2 YSLEER. V was clipped by 5 bases and J by 7 bases; unmatched bases: 10. The CDR3 DNA sequence: TGCGCCAGCAGCGGCGGGGGGGCAAGTTTTAATACGCAGTATTTT. Its translation: CASSGGGASFNTQYF.

This clonotype is categorized as medium-sized. The V call is TRBV7-9, the J call TRBJ2-5; 12 bases fit TRBD2. The CDR3 loop spans 15 amino acids. Germline-derived CDR1 and CDR2 are SEHNR and FQNEAQ (reference sequence). The trim removed 10 bases at V and 3 bases at J, leaving 9 bases unmatched. DNA of the CDR3: TGTGCCAACTCCCTAGCGGGGGGGCCCGAAGAGACCCAGTACTTC. Protein: CANSLAGGPEETQYF.

This rearrangement joins TRBV28 to TRBJ2-5; 9 bases align to TRBD1. CDR1 and CDR2 (germline): MDHEN, SYDVKM. The CDR3 sequence is 14 residues long. With 7 bases clipped from V and 2 bases from J, the junction kept 5 bases outside the gene matches. The CDR3 DNA sequence: TGTGCCAGCACCCCTGGGACAGGGCAAGAGACCCAGTACTTC. This gives the protein CASTPGTGQETQYF.

This clonotype was detected a few times. This sequence joins TRBV20-1 and TRBJ2-1; no firm D call. The CDR3 sequence is 13 residues long. From germline, CDR1 is DFQATT and CDR2 SNEGSKA (reference sequence). Trimming shortened V by 0 bases and J by 7 bases, and 10 bases separated the two germline ends. CDR3 sequence: CSARDTWENEQFF. DNA of the CDR3: TGCAGTGCTAGAGATACTTGGGAAAATGAGCAGTTCTTC.

The chain links TRBV3-1 to TRBJ2-1; perhaps TRBD2 as D (5 bases). The CDR3 is 14 residues long. Per germline, CDR1 LGHDT and CDR2 YNNKEL (reference sequence). Trimming removed 4 bases at V and 0 bases at J, with 7 bases between. CDR3 DNA sequence: TGTGCCAGCAGCCTCCGGGACTCCTACAATGAGCAGTTCTTC. Translation: CASSLRDSYNEQFF.

This clonotype is labeled as medium-sized (0.01 to 0.1%). The chain couples TRBV7-2 to TRBJ1-5; D is unresolved. Germline CDR1 is SGHTA and CDR2 is FQGNSA. This CDR3 has 13 residues. Trimming pared 5 bases from V and 9 bases from J, leaving 14 bases between. As DNA, the CDR3 is TGTGCCAGCAGCCTCACCACTAGGCCGCCCCAGCATTTT. Translated, it gives CASSLTTRPPQHF.

This rearrangement joins TRBV6-2 or TRBV6-3 to TRBJ2-7; TRBD1 agrees at 7 bases. This CDR3 is 15 amino acids long. The germline V gene encodes CDR1 MNHEY and CDR2 SVGEGT. The V and J ends lost 6 bases and 0 bases, in that order; junction bases with no gene match: 8. The CDR3 is CASSLQGITSYEQYF. The CDR3, as DNA: TGTGCCAGCAGCCTACAGGGGATCACCTCCTACGAGCAGTACTTC.

This clonotype was seen a few times. This rearrangement joins TRBV7-3 to TRBJ2-1, with TRBD2 identical over 8 bases. V trimming: 1 base; J trimming: 4 bases; junction bases outside the gene matches: 3. This CDR3 is built from 15 residues. The germline gives CDR1 SGHTA, CDR2 FQGTGA. The CDR3 DNA follows: TGTGCCAGCAGCTTAATAGCGGGGTCGTACAATGAGCAGTTCTTC. It translates to CASSLIAGSYNEQFF.

The sample holds a few counts of this clonotype. The V gene is TRBV11-2, the J gene TRBJ2-3; no clear D gene. The CDR3 has 15 amino acids. V lost 5 bases and J lost 2, with 14 bases in between. Germline CDR1 is SGHAT and CDR2 is FQNNGV. The CDR3 sequence is CASSLQPIHTDTQYF. In DNA form, the CDR3 reads TGTGCCAGCAGCCTACAGCCTATACACACAGATACGCAGTATTTT. The variable domain in full, completed from reference TRBV11-2 and TRBJ2-3, reads EAGVAQSPRYKIIEKRQSVAFWCNPISGHATLYWYQQILGQGPKLLIQFQNNGVVDDSQLPKDRFSAERLKGVDSTLKIQPAKLEDSAVYLCASSLQPIHTDTQYFGPGTRLTVL.

There are a few counts of this clonotype. The CDR3 nucleotides are TGCAGTGCTGGCGGCCAGATGAACACTGAAGCTTTCTTT. Amino acids: CSAGGQMNTEAFF. This sequence joins TRBV20-1 and TRBJ1-1; the D is unclear. V was pared by 5 bases and J by 0 bases, with 10 bases between. The CDR3 consists of 13 residues. Germline V gene data show CDR1 as DFQATT and CDR2 as SNEGSKA (reference sequence).

This clonotype was seen only a few times. V usage is TRBV15 and J usage is TRBJ2-7; TRBD2 matches 10 bases. The germline V gene encodes CDR1 LNHNV and CDR2 YYDKDF (reference sequence). The CDR3 spans 18 residues. Trimming removed 4 bases from V and 0 bases from J; junction bases left unmatched: 12. Here the CDR3 DNA reads TGTGCCACCAGCACACTACCGGGACTAGCGATCAACTCCTACGAGCAGTACTTC. The encoded protein is CATSTLPGLAINSYEQYF. Filled out from reference TRBV15 and TRBJ2-7, the complete variable domain reads DAMVIQNPRYQVTQFGKPVTLSCSQTLNHNVMYWYQQKSSQAPKLLFHYYDKDFNNEADTPDNFQSRRPNTSFCFLDIRSPGLGDTAMYLCATSTLPGLAINSYEQYFGPGTRLTVT.

This clonotype has just a few counts. The chain joins TRBV7-3 to TRBJ2-1; D remains ambiguous. Germline assignment: CDR1 SGHTA and CDR2 FQGTGA. V was shortened by 6 bases and J by 3 bases, with 15 bases between the two germline ends. The CDR3 extends over 15 amino acids. In DNA, the CDR3 is TGTGCCAGCAGATTGAACTGGGGAAACTACAATGAGCAGTTCTTC. It encodes CASRLNWGNYNEQFF.

This clonotype qualifies as medium-sized. The gene calls are TRBV20-1 and TRBJ1-3, with a possible D match to TRBD1 (5 bases). From germline, CDR1 is DFQATT and CDR2 SNEGSKA (reference sequence). This CDR3 comprises 15 residues. V shed 0 bases and J shed 7 bases, with 16 bases lying between them. The chain's CDR3 is CSARDRTRRGNTIYF. CDR3 in DNA: TGCAGTGCTAGAGATCGAACCCGGCGGGGGAACACCATATATTTT.

V gene TRBV20-1 combines with J gene TRBJ1-5; D is uncertain. CDR3 length: 14 amino acids. Germline V gives CDR1 DFQATT, CDR2 SNEGSKA (reference sequence). Trimming shortened V by 4 bases and J by 0 bases, and 10 bases separated the two germline ends. CDR3 nucleotides: TGCAGTGCTAAGGGCCCCAATAGCAATCAGCCCCAGCATTTT. This encodes CSAKGPNSNQPQHF.

V gene TRBV27 combines with J gene TRBJ1-6; unclear D gene. This CDR3 is built from 13 residues. Trimming took 5 bases from V and 7 from J, leaving 9 bases between them. Germline V lookup: CDR1 MNHEY, CDR2 SMNVEV (reference sequence). CDR3 bases: TGTGCCAGCAGTATTGTCGGAAATTCACCCCTCCACTTT. Translating it yields CASSIVGNSPLHF.

The V call is TRBV28, the J call TRBJ2-1; tentative D call: TRBD2 (5 bases). Trimming took off 8 bases at V and 4 bases at J, with 9 bases between the two ends. Germline V lookup: CDR1 MDHEN, CDR2 SYDVKM. The CDR3 extends over 12 amino acids. CDR3 coding DNA: TGTGCCAGCGGGAGATGGTACAATGAGCAGTTCTTC. It is translated as CASGRWYNEQFF.

This chain links TRBV5-4 with TRBJ2-2; 9 bases map to TRBD1. Germline V gives CDR1 SGHNT, CDR2 YYREEE (reference sequence). CDR3 length equals 15 residues. Trimming cost V 4 bases and J 7 bases; bases outside gene matches: 8. The CDR3 reads CASSRGQGNSGELFF. CDR3 DNA sequence: TGTGCCAGCAGCCGAGGACAGGGGAATAGCGGGGAGCTGTTTTTT.

This clonotype was detected only a few times. The chain recombines TRBV18 with TRBJ2-5; D not resolved. Germline V lookup: CDR1 KGHSH, CDR2 LQKENI. The V and J ends lost 3 bases and 3 bases respectively, with 11 bases between them. The CDR3 loop spans 14 amino acids. The CDR3 sequence: CASSPPSGKETQYF. The CDR3, as DNA: TGTGCCAGCTCACCTCCCAGTGGAAAAGAGACCCAGTACTTC.